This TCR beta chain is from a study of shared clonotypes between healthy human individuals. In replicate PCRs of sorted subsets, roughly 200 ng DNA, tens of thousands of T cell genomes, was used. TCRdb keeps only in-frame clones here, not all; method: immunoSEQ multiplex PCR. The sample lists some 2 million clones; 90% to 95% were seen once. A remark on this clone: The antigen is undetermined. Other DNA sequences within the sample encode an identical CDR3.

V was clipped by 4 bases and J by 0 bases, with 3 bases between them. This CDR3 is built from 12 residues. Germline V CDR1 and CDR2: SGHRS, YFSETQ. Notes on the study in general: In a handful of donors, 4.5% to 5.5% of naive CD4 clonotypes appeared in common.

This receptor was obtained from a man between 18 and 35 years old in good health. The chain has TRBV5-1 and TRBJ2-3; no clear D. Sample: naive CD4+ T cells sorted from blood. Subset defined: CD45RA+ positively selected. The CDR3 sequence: CASSLSTDTQYF. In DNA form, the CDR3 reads TGCGCCAGCAGCCTGAGCACAGATACGCAGTATTTT. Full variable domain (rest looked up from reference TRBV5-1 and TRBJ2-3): KAGVTQTPRYLIKTRGQQVTLSCSPISGHRSVSWYQQTPGQGLQFLFEYFSETQRNKGNFPGRFSGRQFSNSRSEMNVSTLELGDSALYLCASSLSTDTQYFGPGTRLTVL.